This TCR beta chain is drawn from a study of T cells in Graves' hyperthyroidism and ophthalmopathy. RNA transcripts yielded amplified TCR beta CDR3 regions. In the first-round RT-PCR of the TCR CDR3, the HTBI primer set was used. TCRdb re-called the multiplex PCR reads through MiXCR, storing one row per CDR3 protein. Among about 400,000 distinct CDR3 sequences listed, around a sixth were seen once. Notes on this clonotype: Its antigen is unidentified.

Study-wide points: Blood also carried most thyroid clonotypes expanded above 0.001.

Graves' hyperthyroidism was deemed stable absent ophthalmopathy progression within 18 months. The hyperthyroidism was newly diagnosed and had lasted under 2 months; the patients were aged 18 to 65. It was 10 ml of fresh peripheral blood that supplied the PBMCs. This TCR was recovered from a woman in her late teens or twenties with Graves' hyperthyroidism. The sample consisted of blood.

The CDR3 DNA is TGTGCCAGCAGCCGTTTGATCCCCCTGACCGGGGAGCTGTTTTTT. Amino acids: CASSRLIPLTGELFF. This chain links TRBV14 with TRBJ2-2; unclear D gene. V was cut by 4 bases and J by 5 bases, with 14 bases left in between. Germline lookup yields CDR1 SGHDN and CDR2 FVKESK. CDR3 size: 15 residues.